The 20 T cell receptor beta chains below were found in one sample sequenced in a study of blood T cells in healthy people across ages. Together with a sample-barcoded 5' primer, a J-beta primer mix was included in a second PCR lasting roughly 7 to 11 cycles. From the 5' RACE reads, TCRdb called clonotypes with MiXCR, one entry per CDR3 protein. The repertoire holds about 1,400,000 distinct CDR3 sequences, with 40% to 50% as singletons. The sequenced sample was blood. The receptors here all came from a woman younger than 30 in good health.

The chain uses TRBV7-2 and TRBJ1-1; maybe TRBD1 (5 bases). This CDR3 region has 15 residues. From germline, CDR1 is SGHTA and CDR2 FQGNSA. The V end was cut by 0 bases, the J end by 4 bases, with 12 bases between. As DNA, the CDR3 is TGTGCCAGCAGCTTAGCCACAGGAAAGGGCACTGAAGCTTTCTTT. This gives the protein CASSLATGKGTEAFF.

The V call is TRBV5-1, the J call TRBJ2-5, with TRBD2 identical over 8 bases. The V gene end was trimmed by 3 bases and the J gene end by 2 bases; junction bases not matched to a gene: 6. This CDR3 contains 15 residues. The germline V gene encodes CDR1 SGHRS and CDR2 YFSETQ. The DNA of the CDR3 is TGCGCCAGCAGCTGGAGCGGGAGCCTACAAGAGACCCAGTACTTC. Translated, it gives CASSWSGSLQETQYF.

The rearrangement links TRBV10-3 to TRBJ1-5, with D possibly TRBD1 on 6 matching bases. Looked up from germline, CDR1 is ENHRY and CDR2 is SYGVKD. There are 14 residues in the CDR3. V lost 4 bases and J lost 1, with 8 bases in between. CDR3: CAISAGASNQPQHF. CDR3 DNA sequence: TGTGCCATCAGTGCAGGGGCAAGCAATCAGCCCCAGCATTTT.

This chain uses TRBV15 with TRBJ2-1, with 9 bases aligning to TRBD2. V shed 5 bases, J shed 0 bases, and the junction held 5 bases outside the gene matches. Germline CDR1 LNHNV, CDR2 YYDKDF (reference sequence). The CDR3 has 16 amino acids. The CDR3 DNA follows: TGTGCCACCAGCTTCGGACTAGCGAGCTCCTACAATGAGCAGTTCTTC. Translation: CATSFGLASSYNEQFF.

This clonotype occurred a few times. The chain employs TRBV12-3 or TRBV12-4 and TRBJ1-2; 7 nucleotides agree with TRBD1. The CDR3 extends over 13 amino acids. The junction had 6 bases not matched to a gene; V was cut back by 5 bases and J by 6 bases. The CDR3 reads CASSVRGAHGYTF. CDR3 sequence (DNA): TGTGCCAGCAGTGTCAGGGGGGCCCATGGCTACACCTTC.

The V call is TRBV27, the J call TRBJ2-7, with 11 bases lining up with TRBD1. Trimming removed 5 bases from V and 2 bases from J; junction bases left unmatched: 8. The CDR3 sequence is 16 residues long. Germline CDR1 MNHEY, CDR2 SMNVEV (reference sequence). In nucleotides, the CDR3 is TGTGCCAGCAGTCCATTTGGACAGGGGGCCCCCTACGAGCAGTACTTC. Its translation is CASSPFGQGAPYEQYF.

This chain connects TRBV6-1 to TRBJ1-2, with D perhaps matching TRBD1 (6 bases). CDR3 size: 13 residues. Germline assignment: CDR1 MNHNS and CDR2 SASEGT. Trimming took 11 bases from V and 7 from J, leaving 20 bases between them. DNA of the CDR3: TGTGCCGGAACCGAGAACAGGGACTCTGGCTACACCTTC. This gives the protein CAGTENRDSGYTF.

This clonotype was detected ten times or more. At one of its ends the junction is not consistent with the germline gene, which may arise from a read error. The rearrangement uses TRBV7-2 and TRBJ2-1; D remains ambiguous. Looked up from germline, CDR1 is SGHTA and CDR2 is FQGNSA. This CDR3 spans 14 amino acids. The CDR3 sequence: CASSLVFSDNEQFF. DNA for the CDR3: TGTGCCAGCAGCTTAGTATTCTCCGACAATGAGCAGTTCTTC.

Regarding this clonotype: A much larger clone lies one base from this, so it may be a read error. For the CDR3, the DNA is TGCAGCGTTGAAGTCCAACGGGGGGACTATGGCTACACCTTC. Its translation: CSVEVQRGDYGYTF. The chain links TRBV29-1 to TRBJ1-2; D is perhaps TRBD1 (5 bases). The germline V gene has CDR1 SQVTM and CDR2 ANQGSEA. The length of the CDR3 is 14 residues. The V gene lost 1 base and the J gene lost 3 bases, with 12 bases spanning the gap.

This clonotype has more than one count but fewer than ten. The rearrangement links TRBV27 to TRBJ2-6; D is perhaps TRBD2 (6 bases). The germline V and J ends were trimmed by 7 bases and 1 base, with 11 bases remaining between them. The CDR3 runs 15 residues. Germline V gene data show CDR1 as MNHEY and CDR2 as SMNVEV (reference sequence). The CDR3 DNA reads TGTGCCAGCAAGGAGGCGGGATCTGGGGCCAACGTCCTGACTTTC. Translated: CASKEAGSGANVLTF. The entire variable domain, with the rest obtained from reference TRBV27 and TRBJ2-6, is as follows: EAQVTQNPRYLITVTGKKLTVTCSQNMNHEYMSWYRQDPGLGLRQIYYSMNVEVTDKGDVPEGYKVSRKEKRNFPLILESPSPNQTSLYFCASKEAGSGANVLTFGAGSRLTVL.

This clonotype has just a few counts. The genes are TRBV7-9 and TRBJ1-2, with D possibly matching TRBD1 (5 bases). The germline V gene encodes CDR1 SEHNR and CDR2 FQNEAQ (reference sequence). Between the trimmed V and J ends, which lost 4 bases and 1 base, there was a span of 16 bases. The CDR3 contains 16 residues. The CDR3 reads CASSSDRDSHNYGYTF. CDR3 sequence (DNA): TGTGCCAGCAGCTCTGATCGGGACTCTCATAACTATGGCTACACCTTC. The full variable domain, in which reference TRBV7-9 and TRBJ1-2 provide the parts outside the CDR3, is DTGVSQNPRHKITKRGQNVTFRCDPISEHNRLYWYRQTLGQGPEFLTYFQNEAQLEKSRLLSDRFSAERPKGSFSTLEIQRTEQGDSAMYLCASSSDRDSHNYGYTFGSGTRLTVV.

Only a few counts were recorded for this clonotype. The CDR3 sequence: CASSQDGRGQGYGYTF. CDR3 bases: TGTGCCAGCAGCCAAGACGGAAGGGGACAGGGCTATGGCTACACCTTC. The chain uses TRBV3-1 and TRBJ1-2; 9 bases line up with TRBD1. J lost 4 bases, V lost 0 bases, and 6 bases had no gene match. CDR3 length equals 16 residues. Germline loops: CDR1 LGHDT, CDR2 YNNKEL (reference sequence). The full variable domain, completed using reference TRBV3-1 and TRBJ1-2, is DTAVSQTPKYLVTQMGNDKSIKCEQNLGHDTMYWYKQDSKKFLKIMFSYNNKELIINETVPNRFSPKSPDKAHLNLHINSLELGDSAVYFCASSQDGRGQGYGYTFGSGTRLTVV.

The V and J genes are TRBV11-2 and TRBJ2-3; 9 bases fit TRBD2. There are 16 residues in the CDR3. V shed 5 bases, J shed 0 bases, and the junction held 6 bases outside the gene matches. Germline CDR1 is SGHAT and CDR2 is FQNNGV. The CDR3 protein is CASSEQTSGSTDTQYF. The CDR3 nucleotides read TGTGCCAGCAGCGAACAGACTAGCGGAAGCACAGATACGCAGTATTTT.

This clonotype has only a few counts. This chain joins TRBV5-1 and TRBJ2-5, with 12 bases fitting TRBD2. The germline CDR1 and CDR2 sequences are SGHRS and YFSETQ. The CDR3 is 16 amino acids. V gave up 3 bases and J gave up 3 bases; unmatched junction bases: 6. CDR3 sequence reads: CASSSASGGAKETQYF. CDR3 DNA sequence: TGCGCCAGCAGCTCGGCTAGCGGGGGGGCTAAAGAGACCCAGTACTTC.

This chain uses TRBV29-1 with TRBJ1-5; D gene ambiguous. V lost 4 bases and J lost 4, with 11 bases in between. CDR1 is SQVTM and CDR2 is ANQGSEA in the germline V gene. This CDR3 is 13 amino acids long. This CDR3 is CSVGSSENQPQHF. The CDR3 coding sequence is TGCAGCGTTGGGTCTAGCGAGAATCAGCCCCAGCATTTT.

The chain has TRBV15 and TRBJ2-7; D call uncertain. Trimming took off 0 bases at V and 0 bases at J, with 9 bases between the two ends. The CDR3 runs 15 residues. CDR1 is LNHNV and CDR2 is YYDKDF in the germline V gene (reference sequence). The CDR3 sequence: CATSRDPGPSYEQYF. CDR3 sequence (DNA): TGTGCCACCAGCAGAGATCCAGGACCCTCCTACGAGCAGTACTTC.

The rearrangement joins TRBV11-2 to TRBJ2-7, with D unresolved. Per germline, CDR1 SGHAT and CDR2 FQNNGV. There are 15 residues in the CDR3. V lost 3 bases to trimming and J lost 0 bases, with 12 bases between them. The CDR3 DNA is TGTGCCAGCAGCTTGTCCAACGGACCCTCCTACGAGCAGTACTTC. This sequence encodes CASSLSNGPSYEQYF. The entire variable domain, with the rest obtained from reference TRBV11-2 and TRBJ2-7, is as follows: EAGVAQSPRYKIIEKRQSVAFWCNPISGHATLYWYQQILGQGPKLLIQFQNNGVVDDSQLPKDRFSAERLKGVDSTLKIQPAKLEDSAVYLCASSLSNGPSYEQYFGPGTRLTVT.

This clonotype was counted only a few times. This chain links TRBV11-2 with TRBJ2-7, with 9 bases matching TRBD1. This CDR3 has 16 residues. After removal of 6 bases from V and 1 base from J, the junction contained 10 bases not matched to a gene. Germline CDR1 reads SGHAT; CDR2 reads FQNNGV. The CDR3 DNA follows: TGTGCCAGCAGTCCCTACGGACAGGGGAGATCCTACGAGCAGTACTTC. Protein product: CASSPYGQGRSYEQYF.

The chain links TRBV29-1 to TRBJ1-5; D is unresolved. The germline gives CDR1 SQVTM, CDR2 ANQGSEA. V shed 4 bases and J shed 1 base, with 17 bases lying between them. This CDR3 has 16 amino acids. The CDR3 sequence: CSVGEAGSRSNQPQHF. The CDR3, as DNA: TGCAGCGTTGGGGAGGCGGGAAGTAGGAGCAATCAGCCCCAGCATTTT. Based on the CDR3 plus reference TRBV29-1 and TRBJ1-5, the full variable domain is SAVISQKPSRDICQRGTSLTIQCQVDSQVTMMFWYRQQPGQSLTLIATANQGSEATYESGFVIDKFPISRPNLTFSTLTVSNMSPEDSSIYLCSVGEAGSRSNQPQHFGDGTRLSIL.

This clonotype was seen only once. This chain uses TRBV5-6 with TRBJ2-1; D is possibly TRBD1 (5 bases). Trimming removed 3 bases at V and 2 bases at J, with 15 bases between. The CDR3 covers 16 residues. Germline V gene sequence: CDR1 SGHDT, CDR2 YYEEEE. CDR3 region: CASSSPQGWTYNEQFF. The CDR3 DNA reads TGTGCCAGCAGCTCCCCGCAGGGTTGGACCTACAATGAGCAGTTCTTC.